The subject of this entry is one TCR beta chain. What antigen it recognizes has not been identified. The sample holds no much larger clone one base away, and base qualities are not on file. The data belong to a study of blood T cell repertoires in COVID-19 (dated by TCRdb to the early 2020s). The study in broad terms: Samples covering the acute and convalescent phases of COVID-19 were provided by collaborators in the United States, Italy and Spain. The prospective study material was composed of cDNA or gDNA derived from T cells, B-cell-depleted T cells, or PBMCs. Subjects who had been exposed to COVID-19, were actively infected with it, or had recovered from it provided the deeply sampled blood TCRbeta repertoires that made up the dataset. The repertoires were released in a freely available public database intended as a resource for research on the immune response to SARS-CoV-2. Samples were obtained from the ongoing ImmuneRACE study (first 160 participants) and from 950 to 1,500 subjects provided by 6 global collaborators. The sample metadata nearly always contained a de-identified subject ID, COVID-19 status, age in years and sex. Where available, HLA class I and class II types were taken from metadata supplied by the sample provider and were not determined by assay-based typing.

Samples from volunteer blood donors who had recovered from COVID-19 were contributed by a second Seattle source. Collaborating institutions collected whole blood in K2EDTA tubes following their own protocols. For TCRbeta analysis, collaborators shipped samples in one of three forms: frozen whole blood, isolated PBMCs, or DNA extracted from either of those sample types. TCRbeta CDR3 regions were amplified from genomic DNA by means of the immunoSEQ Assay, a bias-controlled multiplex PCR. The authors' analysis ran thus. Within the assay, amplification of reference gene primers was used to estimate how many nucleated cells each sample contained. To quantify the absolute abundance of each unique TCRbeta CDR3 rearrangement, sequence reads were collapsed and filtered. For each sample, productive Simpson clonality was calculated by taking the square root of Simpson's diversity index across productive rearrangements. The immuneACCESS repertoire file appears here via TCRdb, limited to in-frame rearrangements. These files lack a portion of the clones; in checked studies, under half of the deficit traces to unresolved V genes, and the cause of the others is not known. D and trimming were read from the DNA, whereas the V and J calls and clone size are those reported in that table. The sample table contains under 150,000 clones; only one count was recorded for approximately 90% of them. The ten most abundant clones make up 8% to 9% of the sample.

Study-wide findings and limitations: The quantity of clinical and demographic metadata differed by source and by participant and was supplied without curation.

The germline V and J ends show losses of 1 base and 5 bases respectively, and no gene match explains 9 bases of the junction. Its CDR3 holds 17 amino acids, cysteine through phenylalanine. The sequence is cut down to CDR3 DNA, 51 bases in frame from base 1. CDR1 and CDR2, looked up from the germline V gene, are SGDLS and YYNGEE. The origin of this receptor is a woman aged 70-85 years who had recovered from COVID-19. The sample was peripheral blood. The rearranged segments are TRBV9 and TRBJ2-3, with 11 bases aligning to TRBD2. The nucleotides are TGTGCCAGCAGCGTACCCCTAGCGGGGGGCAACAGAGATACGCAGTATTTT. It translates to CASSVPLAGGNRDTQYF.